This T cell receptor (beta chain) appears in the sequencing data of a study of cytomegalovirus exposure and HLA in healthy donors. As for the study in general: Tens of millions of unique TCRs from HLA-typed donors made up an early data release. The study's findings and limits: Later analysis identified a missense DCLRE1C variant that was linked to TCR beta V- and J-gene trimming.

This clone was observed a few times. Antigen specificity is unknown. 13 Jbeta primers and 60 Vbeta primers were used for the PCR. The table came from immunoSEQ multiplex PCR; TCRdb's copy has only in-frame clones and leaves some out. The data hold about 160,000 clones, with around nine tenths observed a single time. This TCR derives from a woman aged 25 to 45 in good health and CMV-seronegative. Sequenced: PBMCs.

The CDR3 region has the DNA TGTGCCAGCAGCCTAACGGGGGTACGTGAAAAACTGTTTTTT. It encodes CASSLTGVREKLFF. The gene calls are TRBV5-6 and TRBJ1-4; perhaps TRBD1 as D (5 bases). The length of the CDR3 is 14 residues. V dropped 4 bases and J dropped 7 bases, with 14 bases sitting between them. The V gene's germline CDR1 is SGHDT and CDR2 YYEEEE.